The 15 T cell receptor beta chains given below trace back to one sample, sequenced in a study of early T cells in non-severe SARS-CoV-2 infection. TCRdb called the 5' RACE reads again in MiXCR, with one record for every CDR3 protein. In the table there are approximately 57,000 distinct CDR3 sequences, around 13% of which are singletons. Specimen: whole blood. These TCRs come from an adult who was a healthcare worker with PCR-confirmed SARS-CoV-2 infection or an uninfected control (not recorded which).

The V gene is TRBV20-1, the J gene TRBJ1-2; tentatively, D is TRBD1 (5 bases). The CDR3 totals 12 residues. Per germline, CDR1 DFQATT and CDR2 SNEGSKA (reference sequence). Trimming shortened V by 2 bases and J by 5 bases, and 9 bases separated the two germline ends. CDR3 sequence reads: CSARWQGYGYTF. CDR3 coding DNA: TGCAGTGCTAGATGGCAGGGTTATGGCTACACCTTC.

The chain employs TRBV5-1 and TRBJ2-2; no reliable D call. Trimming left V 1 base short and J 7 bases short, with 2 bases between. Germline-derived CDR1 and CDR2 are SGHRS and YFSETQ. The CDR3 is 11 amino acids. The CDR3 DNA reads TGCGCCAGCAGCTTGATCGGGGAGCTGTTTTTT. As protein: CASSLIGELFF.

J is TRBJ2-3 and V is TRBV11-2, with TRBD1 matching over 11 bases. With 2 bases clipped from V and 8 bases from J, the junction kept 3 bases outside the gene matches. From germline, CDR1 is SGHAT and CDR2 FQNNGV. The CDR3 is 14 amino acids. The CDR3 here is CASSLRDRGSTQYF. In nucleotides, the CDR3 is TGTGCCAGCAGCTTAAGGGACAGGGGGTCTACGCAGTATTTT. The full variable domain, its missing parts supplied by reference TRBV11-2 and TRBJ2-3, is EAGVAQSPRYKIIEKRQSVAFWCNPISGHATLYWYQQILGQGPKLLIQFQNNGVVDDSQLPKDRFSAERLKGVDSTLKIQPAKLEDSAVYLCASSLRDRGSTQYFGPGTRLTVL.

The rearrangement links TRBV2 to TRBJ1-4; 10 bases fit TRBD1. CDR1 and CDR2 (germline): SNHLY, FYNNEI. V lost 4 bases, J lost 7 bases, and 3 bases stayed unmatched. The CDR3 has 14 residues. In DNA form, the CDR3 reads TGTGCCAGCAGTGCCGGGACAGGGGCTGAAAAACTGTTTTTT. It translates to CASSAGTGAEKLFF. The whole variable domain, filled in from reference TRBV2 and TRBJ1-4, reads EPEVTQTPSHQVTQMGQEVILRCVPISNHLYFYWYRQILGQKVEFLVSFYNNEISEKSEIFDDQFSVERPDGSNFTLKIRSTKLEDSAMYFCASSAGTGAEKLFFGSGTQLSVL.

As to this clonotype: One end of the junction fails to match germline, which may point to a read error. V is TRBV4-3 and J is TRBJ2-1, with D unclear. The CDR3 loop spans 15 amino acids. Germline CDR1 is LGHNA and CDR2 is YSLEER. CDR3 region: CASSQGIASYSEQFF. In DNA, the CDR3 is TGCGCCAGCAGCCAAGGAATAGCATCCTACAGTGAGCAGTTCTTC.

CDR3 coding DNA: TGTGCCAGCAGCTTATCTCCGGGACAGGGGACTCAGCCCCAGCATTTT. Amino acid sequence: CASSLSPGQGTQPQHF. V usage is TRBV7-8 and J usage is TRBJ1-5, with 10 nucleotides matching TRBD1. The J segment lost 6 bases and the V segment lost 2 bases, leaving 7 bases of the junction unmatched. The CDR3 loop spans 16 amino acids. CDR1 and CDR2 (germline): SGHVS, FQNEAQ.

The table lists this clonotype with many counts. This chain joins TRBV11-3 and TRBJ2-3, with D hard to call. The CDR3 totals 14 residues. The V gene lost 5 bases and the J gene lost 4 bases, with 13 bases spanning the gap. Germline values: CDR1 SGHNT, CDR2 YENEEA. Written as DNA, the CDR3 is TGTGCCAGCAGCCGAGGACGTGGGTCAGATACGCAGTATTTT. As protein: CASSRGRGSDTQYF.

This clonotype was found a few times. V gene TRBV12-3 or TRBV12-4 combines with J gene TRBJ1-6; weak D call: TRBD1 (5 bases). Trimming removed 5 bases from V and 14 bases from J, with 10 bases in between. This CDR3 region has 11 residues. CDR3 nucleotide sequence: TGTGCCAGCAGTGCAGGGTCCACCCTCCACTTT. Protein: CASSAGSTLHF.

This clonotype was picked up many times. The chain links TRBV7-2 to TRBJ2-1; 14 positions agree with TRBD2. After removal of 1 base from V and 0 bases from J, the junction contained 5 bases not matched to a gene. The CDR3 runs 19 residues. Germline V gene data show CDR1 as SGHTA and CDR2 as FQGNSA. The CDR3 DNA is TGTGCCAGCAGCTTAGTGACTAGCGGGGGGGTCCGCTCCTACAATGAGCAGTTCTTC. Amino acid sequence: CASSLVTSGGVRSYNEQFF.

This clonotype was detected only a few times. The chain uses TRBV15 and TRBJ2-5; D ambiguous. CDR1 LNHNV and CDR2 YYDKDF come from the germline V gene (reference sequence). Trimming pared 4 bases from V and 1 base from J, leaving 4 bases between. The CDR3 is made up of 12 amino acids. The CDR3 sequence: CATSTAQETQYF. The DNA of the CDR3 is TGTGCCACCAGCACAGCCCAAGAGACCCAGTACTTC. Using reference TRBV15 and TRBJ2-5 for the parts outside the CDR3, the full variable domain is DAMVIQNPRYQVTQFGKPVTLSCSQTLNHNVMYWYQQKSSQAPKLLFHYYDKDFNNEADTPDNFQSRRPNTSFCFLDIRSPGLGDTAMYLCATSTAQETQYFGPGTRLLVL.

V gene TRBV13 combines with J gene TRBJ2-7; unclear D gene. The germline V and J ends were trimmed by 1 base and 6 bases, with 10 bases remaining between them. The V gene's germline CDR1 is PRHDT and CDR2 FYEKMQ (reference sequence). The CDR3 is 13 residues long. The CDR3 DNA reads as TGTGCCAGCAGCTTAGTTTCGACCTCCGAGCAGTACTTC. This codes for CASSLVSTSEQYF.

This clonotype showed up just a few times. An end of the junction differs from the germline gene, which may be a read error. The chain is built from TRBV2 and TRBJ2-2; D remains unclear. CDR3 length equals 15 residues. CDR1 SNHLY and CDR2 FYNNEI come from the germline V gene. CDR3 bases: TGTGCCAGCAGGGAAGGTGGAACGAACACCGGGGAGCTGTTTTTT. It translates to CASREGGTNTGELFF.

This clonotype was seen a few times. The gene calls are TRBV6-6 and TRBJ1-2, with D unclear. The length of the CDR3 is 15 residues. V was pared by 0 bases and J by 8 bases, with 16 bases between. Germline V gene sequence: CDR1 MNHNY, CDR2 SVGAGI (reference sequence). This chain's CDR3 is CASSYSPRLPEGYTF. The CDR3 DNA follows: TGTGCCAGCAGTTACTCGCCCCGACTCCCGGAGGGCTACACCTTC.

The V gene is TRBV4-2, the J gene TRBJ2-1, with D maybe TRBD1 (5 bases). Germline V lookup: CDR1 LGHNA, CDR2 YNFKEQ. Trimming cost V 10 bases and J 0 bases, with 10 bases left between them. The CDR3 is 13 residues long. The CDR3 loop is CATKQGSYNEQFF. CDR3 sequence (DNA): TGTGCCACCAAGCAGGGCTCCTACAATGAGCAGTTCTTC.

This clonotype came up a few times. The genes are TRBV3-1 and TRBJ1-2; 7 bases line up with TRBD1. Germline trimming cut 1 base from V and 4 bases from J; bases unmatched to any gene: 9. The germline gives CDR1 LGHDT, CDR2 YNNKEL (reference sequence). This CDR3 region has 16 residues. The CDR3: CASSQGAQGIFYGYTF. The CDR3 coding sequence is TGTGCCAGCAGCCAAGGGGCACAGGGGATCTTCTATGGCTACACCTTC.